The T cell receptor beta chain described here comes from a study of siplizumab effects on memory and regulatory T cells. Clones were sequenced by immunoSEQ multiplex PCR, and TCRdb holds only the in-frame ones, with some missing. The sample has tens of thousands of clones, about 90% seen once; the top ten hold approximately 30%. V lost 4 bases and J 5 bases, leaving 9 bases between the germline ends. The CDR3 covers 12 residues. A word on this clone: Its antigen is unknown.

Broader study findings: Naive or memory phenotype was unassignable for roughly 75-97% of proliferating CD4+ or CD8+ clones.

This receptor was identified in a human donor in good health. This chain uses TRBV5-3 with TRBJ2-5, with no clear D. TRBV5-3 is an open reading frame, and its role is uncertain. Sequencing input: CD8+ T cells sorted from blood. The CDR3 loop is CARSPRVETQYF. CDR3 in DNA: TGTGCCAGAAGCCCCCGGGTGGAGACCCAGTACTTC.